This paragraph reports one T cell receptor beta chain. The record originates from a study of T cells after yellow fever vaccination. Overall study results and limits: Contamination by abundant bulk-population clonotypes could be present in FACS-sorted repertoires. Among sorted memory subsets on day 0, almost all vaccine-responding clonotypes fell below detection. A large majority of primary-vaccination clones showed up again after the booster (around 96% CD4, around 88% CD8).

Germline CDR1 LNHDA, CDR2 SQIVND (reference sequence). This CDR3 has 14 amino acids. V shed 5 bases and J shed 6 bases, with 17 bases lying between them. Universal primer sites and UMIs were introduced during 5'RACE template-switching synthesis of TCR cDNA. TCRdb re-called the 5' RACE reads with MiXCR, one entry per CDR3 protein. The data contain 45,000 to 75,000 distinct CDR3 sequences, approximately 6% of them seen just once; the ten biggest clones take up roughly 31%. This chain links TRBV19 with TRBJ2-7; D is perhaps TRBD1 (7 bases). The sequenced sample was PBMCs, either bulk or a sorted T-cell subset (CD4+, CD8+, memory, or dextramer-sorted; not recorded which), obtained on the day of the yellow fever booster vaccination. This receptor was obtained from a young man who received the YFV17D yellow fever vaccine. CDR3 bases: TGTGCCAGTAGTTCAAGAGCAGGGGGAGGCGAGCAGTACGTC. Residues: CASSSRAGGGEQYV.